This passage covers 6 T cell receptor beta chains from one sample sequenced in a study of blood T cell repertoires in COVID-19. This table comes from immunoSEQ multiplex PCR, and its TCRdb copy is limited to in-frame clones, with some not included. The sample gives about 150,000 clones, about 90% of which show up once; 0.45% to 0.65% is in the top ten. Sequenced input: peripheral blood. The receptors stem from a man in his fifties or sixties with acute or convalescent COVID-19.

The J gene is TRBJ2-3, the V gene TRBV4-2, with a tentative D call TRBD1 (6 bases). CDR3 length: 18 amino acids. Between the trimmed V and J ends, which lost 0 bases and 2 bases, there was a span of 18 bases. CDR1 is LGHNA and CDR2 is YNFKEQ in the germline V gene. DNA for the CDR3: TGTGCCAGCAGCCAAGAGGGGTTGGGGGCAGGGTTCACAGATACGCAGTATTTT. Protein product: CASSQEGLGAGFTDTQYF.

The chain joins TRBV2 to TRBJ1-1; 9 bases are a match to TRBD1. The CDR3 length is 14 residues. Germline trimming cut 6 bases from V and 2 bases from J; bases unmatched to any gene: 4. Germline values: CDR1 SNHLY, CDR2 FYNNEI. As DNA, the CDR3 is TGTGCCAGCAGCAGGACAGGGGTTAACACTGAAGCTTTCTTT. This sequence encodes CASSRTGVNTEAFF.

J is TRBJ2-1 and V is TRBV6-2 or TRBV6-3; D may be TRBD2 (7 bases). The V end lost 0 bases, the J end lost 4 bases, and 16 bases lay between the germline ends. Germline lookup yields CDR1 MNHEY and CDR2 SVGEGT. CDR3 length: 17 amino acids. The CDR3 DNA follows: TGTGCCAGCAGTTACTCGGCCCCGGGGGGCGTATACAATGAGCAGTTCTTC. It codes for CASSYSAPGGVYNEQFF.

This clone came up a few times. The rearrangement joins TRBV5-1 to TRBJ2-1; 7 bases match TRBD1. This CDR3 spans 14 amino acids. Germline V gene data show CDR1 as SGHRS and CDR2 as YFSETQ. V lost 4 bases and J lost 5; bases outside the gene matches: 6. The chain's CDR3 is CASSKGGLNNEQFF. CDR3 bases: TGCGCCAGCAGCAAAGGGGGCCTGAACAATGAGCAGTTCTTC.

The chain joins TRBV28 to TRBJ1-5; 7 bases map to TRBD1. Trimming cost V 6 bases and J 5 bases; bases outside gene matches: 10. The CDR3 totals 15 residues. Germline loops: CDR1 MDHEN, CDR2 SYDVKM. In DNA, the CDR3 is TGTGCCAGCAGATCGGCTGACAGGGCGTATCAGCCCCAGCATTTT. It is translated as CASRSADRAYQPQHF.

This rearrangement joins TRBV5-1 to TRBJ2-7, with D perhaps matching TRBD1 (5 bases). In germline, CDR1 is SGHRS, CDR2 YFSETQ. The CDR3 is made up of 15 amino acids. The V end was cut by 2 bases, the J end by 0 bases, with 12 bases between. The CDR3 sequence: CASSFRVRSSYEQYF. The CDR3 coding sequence is TGCGCCAGCAGCTTCAGGGTTCGCAGCTCCTACGAGCAGTACTTC.